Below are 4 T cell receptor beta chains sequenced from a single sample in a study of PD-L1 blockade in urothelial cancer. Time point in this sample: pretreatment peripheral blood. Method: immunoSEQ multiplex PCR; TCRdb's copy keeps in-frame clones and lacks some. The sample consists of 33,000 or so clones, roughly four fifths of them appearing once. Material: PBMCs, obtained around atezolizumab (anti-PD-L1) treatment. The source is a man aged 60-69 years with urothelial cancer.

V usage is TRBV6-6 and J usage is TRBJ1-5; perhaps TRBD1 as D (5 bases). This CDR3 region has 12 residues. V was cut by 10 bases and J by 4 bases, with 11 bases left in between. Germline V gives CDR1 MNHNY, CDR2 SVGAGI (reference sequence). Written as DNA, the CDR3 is TGTGCCACCCGGCAGGGTAATCAGCCCCAGCATTTT. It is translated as CATRQGNQPQHF.

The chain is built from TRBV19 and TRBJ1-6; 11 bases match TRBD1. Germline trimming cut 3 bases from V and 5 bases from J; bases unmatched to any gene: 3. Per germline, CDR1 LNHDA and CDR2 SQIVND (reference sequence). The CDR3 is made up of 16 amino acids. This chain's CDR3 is CASSMDRGPDNSPLHF. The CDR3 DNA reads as TGTGCCAGTAGTATGGACAGGGGGCCGGATAATTCACCCCTCCACTTT.

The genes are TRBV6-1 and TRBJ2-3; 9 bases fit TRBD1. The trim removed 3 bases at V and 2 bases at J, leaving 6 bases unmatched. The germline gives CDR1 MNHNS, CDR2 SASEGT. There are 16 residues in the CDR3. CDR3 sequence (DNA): TGTGCCAGCAGTGACTACCGGGACAGGGACACAGATACGCAGTATTTT. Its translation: CASSDYRDRDTDTQYF.

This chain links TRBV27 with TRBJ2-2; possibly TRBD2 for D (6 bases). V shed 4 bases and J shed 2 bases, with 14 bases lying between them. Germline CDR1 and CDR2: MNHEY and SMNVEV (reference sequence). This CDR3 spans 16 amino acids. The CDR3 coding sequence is TGTGCCAGCAGTTACAATCTGGCGGGAAACACCGGGGAGCTGTTTTTT. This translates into CASSYNLAGNTGELFF.